The 25 T cell receptor beta chains given below trace back to one sample, sequenced in a study of cytomegalovirus exposure and HLA in healthy donors. A multiplex PCR was run with 60 Vbeta primers and 13 Jbeta primers. Assay: immunoSEQ multiplex PCR; the TCRdb copy retains only in-frame clones and omits some. This sample has around 150,000 clones, with about 88% found just once. Specimen: PBMCs. The receptors shown here come from a woman aged 18-35 years in good health and CMV-seronegative.

This clone was observed a few times. The CDR3 loop is CASSSGTINEKLFF. The CDR3 DNA sequence: TGTGCCAGTAGCAGCGGTACAATTAATGAAAAACTGTTTTTT. The chain links TRBV19 to TRBJ1-4; D is unclear. Per the germline V gene, CDR1 is LNHDA and CDR2 is SQIVND (reference sequence). The V and J ends lost 6 bases and 4 bases respectively, with 12 bases between them. This CDR3 has 14 amino acids.

This clone has only a few counts. V and J are TRBV6-1 and TRBJ1-2; no clear D. The CDR3 is 17 residues long. In germline, CDR1 is MNHNS, CDR2 SASEGT. V lost 2 bases, J lost 5 bases, and 21 bases lay in between. The CDR3 DNA sequence: TGTGCCAGCAGTGAATTAGCGCAGGACGCTGGGATTTATGGCTACACCTTC. This gives the protein CASSELAQDAGIYGYTF.

J is TRBJ2-5 and V is TRBV27; TRBD2 matches 9 bases. The end of the DNA fits TRBJ2-7 better, so the J call may be wrong. Germline V gene sequence: CDR1 MNHEY, CDR2 SMNVEV (reference sequence). The CDR3 is made up of 16 amino acids. The CDR3 nucleotides read TGTGCCAGCAGGGGGCTAGCGGGACGCTCTCGGAACGAGCAGTACTTC. It translates to CASRGLAGRSRNEQYF.

This clone was seen a handful of times. The rearrangement links TRBV4-1 to TRBJ1-4, with D unresolved. The CDR3 contains 17 residues. CDR1 MGHRA and CDR2 YSYEKL come from the germline V gene. V gave up 3 bases and J gave up 0 bases, with 14 bases separating them. The CDR3 DNA reads TGCGCCAGCAGCCATCCCAGGCGACAAGCAACTAATGAAAAACTGTTTTTT. Its protein product is CASSHPRRQATNEKLFF.

There are a few counts of this clone. V is TRBV7-6 and J is TRBJ1-4; TRBD1 agrees at 9 bases. CDR1 is SGHVS, CDR2 FNYEAQ, per germline. CDR3 length equals 14 residues. The ends lost 5 bases at V and 7 bases at J; junction bases unmatched: 5. The CDR3 sequence is CASSKQGAGEKLFF. CDR3 nucleotides: TGTGCCAGCAGCAAACAGGGGGCAGGTGAAAAACTGTTTTTT.

This clone was observed once. The chain uses TRBV29-1 and TRBJ2-7, with 9 bases identical to TRBD1. Germline CDR1 SQVTM, CDR2 ANQGSEA. The CDR3 extends over 15 amino acids. Trimming took 1 base from V and 2 from J; bases not matched to a gene: 6. CDR3 DNA: TGCAGCGTTGAAGGGACAGGGGAATCCCCCTACGAGCAGTACTTC. It specifies CSVEGTGESPYEQYF.

The gene calls are TRBV6-1 and TRBJ2-1; no reliable D call. The CDR3 consists of 13 residues. The ends were cut back, 11 bases at V and 0 bases at J, with 11 bases in the middle. Germline values: CDR1 MNHNS, CDR2 SASEGT. CDR3 sequence reads: CAASWSSYNEQFF. The CDR3 nucleotides read TGTGCCGCGAGCTGGAGCTCCTACAATGAGCAGTTCTTC.

The chain uses TRBV6-1 and TRBJ1-3; D not resolved. Germline assignment: CDR1 MNHNS and CDR2 SASEGT. Deletions cut 3 bases from V and 0 bases from J, with 9 bases between. The CDR3 has 15 amino acids. CDR3 DNA: TGTGCCAGCAGTGAGTGGGCCGGCTCTGGAAACACCATATATTTT. This sequence encodes CASSEWAGSGNTIYF.

This clone was counted a few times. The genes are TRBV27 and TRBJ1-5; TRBD1 is a possible D gene (6 bases). This CDR3 comprises 13 residues. Between the trimmed V and J ends, which lost 3 bases and 5 bases, there was a span of 8 bases. Per the germline V gene, CDR1 is MNHEY and CDR2 is SMNVEV (reference sequence). CDR3 in amino acids: CASSFDRYQPQHF. The CDR3 DNA reads TGTGCCAGCAGTTTTGACAGGTATCAGCCCCAGCATTTT.

The chain carries TRBV28 and TRBJ1-5; D might be TRBD1 (5 bases). Germline CDR1 is MDHEN and CDR2 is SYDVKM. This CDR3 is 16 amino acids long. Trimming left V 5 bases short and J 0 bases short, with 14 bases between. CDR3 coding DNA: TGTGCCAGCAGTGGATCGACAGTATATAGCAATCAGCCCCAGCATTTT. Translating gives CASSGSTVYSNQPQHF.

Here the CDR3 DNA reads TGTGCCAGCTCACCACCAGGGACAGGGCCCCACTATGGCTACACCTTC. This encodes CASSPPGTGPHYGYTF. The rearrangement joins TRBV18 to TRBJ1-2, with 9 bases fitting TRBD1. With V trimmed by 0 bases and J by 3 bases, 5 bases remained unmatched. The CDR3 spans 16 residues. From germline, CDR1 is KGHSH and CDR2 LQKENI.

A single count supports this clone. The CDR3 region is CASSPPGTGQETQYF. In DNA, the CDR3 is TGTGCCAGCTCACCACCGGGGACAGGGCAAGAGACCCAGTACTTC. The V gene is TRBV18, the J gene TRBJ2-5; TRBD1 agrees at 9 bases. The CDR3 sequence is 15 residues long. V was pared by 0 bases and J by 2 bases, with 1 base of the junction left unmatched. Germline values: CDR1 KGHSH, CDR2 LQKENI.

This clone has just a few counts. The genes are TRBV6-1 and TRBJ2-3, with a possible D match to TRBD2 (6 bases). Trimming took off 11 bases at V and 2 bases at J, with 17 bases between the two ends. Germline lookup yields CDR1 MNHNS and CDR2 SASEGT. CDR3 length: 14 amino acids. CDR3 sequence reads: CAAPGLEVTDTQYF. In nucleotides, the CDR3 is TGTGCCGCCCCGGGACTTGAGGTCACAGATACGCAGTATTTT.

The chain has TRBV5-8 and TRBJ2-2; perhaps TRBD2 as D (7 bases). From germline, CDR1 is SGHTS and CDR2 YDEGEE. The CDR3 has 16 residues. V was shortened by 7 bases and J by 4 bases, with 20 bases between the two germline ends. CDR3 sequence: CASLPQAGTRTGELFF. CDR3 coding DNA: TGTGCCAGCTTGCCCCAAGCGGGGACACGCACCGGGGAGCTGTTTTTT.

This clone was seen only a few times. The chain uses TRBV7-9 and TRBJ2-7; weak D call: TRBD2 (5 bases). V lost 8 bases and J 3 bases, leaving 11 bases between the germline ends. Germline V gives CDR1 SEHNR, CDR2 FQNEAQ (reference sequence). The CDR3 has 12 amino acids. The CDR3 DNA is TGTGCCAGCTCCGGCGGGTACTACGAGCAGTACTTC. Amino acid sequence: CASSGGYYEQYF.

The chain carries TRBV5-1 and TRBJ2-7, with 10 nucleotides matching TRBD1. The CDR3 totals 14 residues. The V segment lost 3 bases and the J segment 4 bases; nucleotides outside the gene matches: 4. Germline V gene sequence: CDR1 SGHRS, CDR2 YFSETQ. Written as DNA, the CDR3 is TGCGCCAGCAGCTCACCGGGACAGGGGTACGAGCAGTACTTC. This codes for CASSSPGQGYEQYF.

V gene TRBV5-1 combines with J gene TRBJ2-3; D not certain. V lost 5 bases, J lost 0 bases, and 19 bases lay in between. The CDR3 contains 17 residues. Germline assignment: CDR1 SGHRS and CDR2 YFSETQ. The CDR3 bases are TGCGCCAGCAGGGTCCTAAGGCCTAGGTCTAGCACAGATACGCAGTATTTT. This sequence encodes CASRVLRPRSSTDTQYF.

The chain couples TRBV2 to TRBJ2-2; TRBD2 matches at 7 bases. There are 15 residues in the CDR3. Trimming at V came to 10 bases and at J to 4 bases, leaving 12 bases not matched to a gene. The V gene's germline CDR1 is SNHLY and CDR2 FYNNEI. CDR3 region: CATSLRLARTGELFF. In nucleotides, the CDR3 is TGTGCCACCTCACTCCGACTAGCACGCACCGGGGAGCTGTTTTTT.

This chain connects TRBV7-9 to TRBJ1-2; the D gene is possibly TRBD1 (6 bases). Germline V gene data show CDR1 as SEHNR and CDR2 as FQNEAQ (reference sequence). Between the trimmed V and J ends, which lost 5 bases and 6 bases, there was a span of 13 bases. The CDR3 loop spans 13 amino acids. This chain's CDR3 is CASSPNRVHGYTF. The CDR3 nucleotides read TGTGCCAGCAGCCCTAACAGGGTTCATGGCTACACCTTC.

The chain links TRBV7-9 to TRBJ1-1; the D gene is possibly TRBD1 (6 bases). Looked up from germline, CDR1 is SEHNR and CDR2 is FQNEAQ (reference sequence). The CDR3 covers 14 residues. V gave up 2 bases and J gave up 3 bases, with 10 bases separating them. The CDR3 bases are TGTGCCAGCAGCTTAACACAGGGTGACACTGAAGCTTTCTTT. Encoded protein: CASSLTQGDTEAFF.

This clone showed up just once. The V gene is TRBV18, the J gene TRBJ1-1, with 8 bases aligning to TRBD1. Germline assignment: CDR1 KGHSH and CDR2 LQKENI. CDR3 size: 16 residues. The ends lost 3 bases at V and 0 bases at J; junction bases unmatched: 6. CDR3 sequence: CASSPGQGWVNTEAFF. DNA of the CDR3: TGTGCCAGCTCACCCGGACAGGGTTGGGTGAACACTGAAGCTTTCTTT.

V gene TRBV5-1 combines with J gene TRBJ2-1; TRBD2 matches at 9 bases. CDR1 SGHRS and CDR2 YFSETQ come from the germline V gene. Trimming took 0 bases from V and 3 from J; bases not matched to a gene: 1. This CDR3 has 15 residues. The CDR3 loop reads CASSLATSGYNEQFF. The CDR3 nucleotides read TGCGCCAGCAGCTTGGCGACTAGCGGCTACAATGAGCAGTTCTTC.

This chain uses TRBV2 with TRBJ2-1, with 8 bases identical to TRBD2. There are 16 residues in the CDR3. Germline V gives CDR1 SNHLY, CDR2 FYNNEI. V lost 1 base and J lost 7; bases outside the gene matches: 9. The CDR3 DNA sequence: TGTGCCAGCAGTGAAGTTCAGAGCGGGAGTAGAAATGAGCAGTTCTTC. Residues: CASSEVQSGSRNEQFF.

This chain's CDR3 is CASSLIESIQYF. CDR3 nucleotides: TGTGCCAGCAGCTTAATAGAAAGCATTCAGTACTTC. The chain carries TRBV7-9 and TRBJ2-4; no definite D call. Germline assignment: CDR1 SEHNR and CDR2 FQNEAQ (reference sequence). CDR3 length equals 12 residues. Trimming cost V 2 bases and J 9 bases, with 8 bases left between them.

The chain links TRBV2 to TRBJ1-2; 7 bases match TRBD1. The germline V gene encodes CDR1 SNHLY and CDR2 FYNNEI. This CDR3 has 15 amino acids. V was pared by 4 bases and J by 4 bases, with 9 bases of the junction left unmatched. This CDR3 is CASSVPRGELYGYTF. The CDR3 region has the DNA TGTGCCAGCAGTGTACCCAGGGGGGAACTCTATGGCTACACCTTC.